This TCR beta chain was sequenced in a study of T-cell memory formation after mild COVID-19. Study as a whole: Largely, TCR clusters stayed within a single donor.

Each CDR3 protein is one row after TCRdb ran MiXCR on the 5' RACE reads. The data contain about 33,000 distinct CDR3 sequences, around a fifth of them singletons. Trimming cost V 6 bases and J 4 bases, with 17 bases left between them. Germline CDR1 and CDR2: DFQATT and SNEGSKA (reference sequence). The CDR3 loop spans 14 amino acids. This clonotype was recorded many times. The origin of this receptor is an adult who had mild COVID-19 (a few samples of this study predate the infection). Cell type and time point are not known. The specimen was PBMCs or a T cell subset sorted from them (not recorded which). The J gene is TRBJ2-3, the V gene TRBV20-1; no reliable D call. CDR3 sequence reads: CSASTSSSSDTQYF. The CDR3 DNA sequence: TGCAGTGCCTCGACTTCGTCGTCCTCAGATACGCAGTATTTT.